This record looks at one T cell receptor (beta chain) sequence and its context. Its antigen remains unknown. The sample belongs to a study of PD-1 blockade in classical Hodgkin lymphoma. Regarding the study as a whole: Newly diagnosed patients had baseline TCR diversity that was reportedly lower than that of healthy donors. Prior to therapy, complete responders displayed diversity much like that of newly diagnosed patients. Some patients started nivolumab under 1 year after ASCT, and they were excluded.

Brentuximab vedotin exposure varied among the patients, all of whom had relapsed after autologous stem cell transplantation. It was by magnetic negative selection that CD4+ T cells were purified from thawed PBMCs. Relapsed/refractory classical Hodgkin lymphoma patients had complete, partial or progressive responses. Assay: immunoSEQ multiplex PCR; the TCRdb copy retains only in-frame clones and omits some. This sample yields 1,500 to 2,000 clones, of which roughly 89% are seen a single time; approximately 1.6% belongs to the top ten. V was shortened by 0 bases and J by 2 bases, with 17 bases between the two germline ends. The CDR3 has 16 residues. Looked up from germline, CDR1 is GTSNPN and CDR2 is SVGIG (reference sequence).

This sequence was found in a human donor with classical Hodgkin lymphoma. The sample here was CD4+ T cells from blood, taken at baseline. The chain carries TRBV30 and TRBJ2-7; D is unresolved. This CDR3 reads CAWSVGYSRPTYEQYF. The CDR3, as DNA: TGTGCCTGGAGTGTAGGGTACAGCCGTCCAACCTACGAGCAGTACTTC.